This T cell receptor (beta chain) comes out of a study of T cell responses to AZD1222 COVID-19 vaccine. Study context: Second-dose timings of about 4 or about 12 weeks were pooled.

Findings and limits, study-wide: Only a handful of AZD1222 recipients tested seropositive at baseline. In the spike-specific TCR repertoire, nearly half reportedly target unmutated variant regions. Spike-spanning, vaccine-associated CD4 TCRs were dominant at 160-218 and 743-854.

The J segment lost 1 base and the V segment lost 1 base, leaving 11 bases of the junction unmatched. Germline V lookup: CDR1 SGHVS, CDR2 FNYEAQ. This CDR3 comprises 18 residues. Sequencing used immunoSEQ multiplex PCR; TCRdb keeps in-frame clones, though not all of them. The sample yields about 100,000 clones, around nine tenths seen once. This clone was seen a single time. Its antigen remains unidentified. Sequenced here: peripheral blood, sampled on day 0 of AZD1222 vaccination. The chain couples TRBV7-6 to TRBJ1-1, with 8 bases that match TRBD1. This TCR was recovered from an adult in good health. CDR3 region: CASSLGGDRNPWNTEAFF. CDR3 nucleotides: TGTGCCAGCAGCTTAGGAGGGGACAGGAACCCTTGGAACACTGAAGCTTTCTTT.